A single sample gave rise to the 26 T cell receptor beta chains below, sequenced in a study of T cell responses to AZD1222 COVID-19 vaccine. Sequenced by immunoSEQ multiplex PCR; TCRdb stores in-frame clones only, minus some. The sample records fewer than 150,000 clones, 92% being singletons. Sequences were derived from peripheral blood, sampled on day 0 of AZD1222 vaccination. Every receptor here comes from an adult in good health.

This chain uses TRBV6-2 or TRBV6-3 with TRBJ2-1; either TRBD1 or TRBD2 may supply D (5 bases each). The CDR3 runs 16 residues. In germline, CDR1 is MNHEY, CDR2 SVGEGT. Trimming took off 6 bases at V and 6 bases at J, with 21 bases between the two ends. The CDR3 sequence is CASSPNIGVGANEQFF. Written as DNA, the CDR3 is TGTGCCAGCAGCCCCAACATCGGCGTCGGGGCCAATGAGCAGTTCTTC.

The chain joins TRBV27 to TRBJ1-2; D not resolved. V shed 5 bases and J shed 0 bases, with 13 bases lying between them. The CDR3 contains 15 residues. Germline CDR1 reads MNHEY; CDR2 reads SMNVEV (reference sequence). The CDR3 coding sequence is TGTGCCAGCAGTATTTCGCACACAGCTAACTATGGCTACACCTTC. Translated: CASSISHTANYGYTF.

The CDR3: CASSPRGEDTEAFF. DNA of the CDR3: TGCGCCAGCAGCCCCAGGGGAGAGGACACTGAAGCTTTCTTT. J is TRBJ1-1 and V is TRBV5-1; tentatively, D is TRBD1 (6 bases). The CDR3 is 14 residues long. V was shortened by 4 bases and J by 3 bases, with 13 bases between the two germline ends. Germline V CDR1 and CDR2: SGHRS, YFSETQ. The full variable domain, completed using reference TRBV5-1 and TRBJ1-1, is KAGVTQTPRYLIKTRGQQVTLSCSPISGHRSVSWYQQTPGQGLQFLFEYFSETQRNKGNFPGRFSGRQFSNSRSEMNVSTLELGDSALYLCASSPRGEDTEAFFGQGTRLTVV.

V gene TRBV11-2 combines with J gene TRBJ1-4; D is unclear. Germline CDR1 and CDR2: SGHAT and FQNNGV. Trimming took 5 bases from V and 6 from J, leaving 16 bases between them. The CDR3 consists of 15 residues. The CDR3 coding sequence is TGTGCCAGCAGCAGACCCAGCGCAGCATATGAAAAACTGTTTTTT. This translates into CASSRPSAAYEKLFF. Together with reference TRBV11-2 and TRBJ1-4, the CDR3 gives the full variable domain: EAGVAQSPRYKIIEKRQSVAFWCNPISGHATLYWYQQILGQGPKLLIQFQNNGVVDDSQLPKDRFSAERLKGVDSTLKIQPAKLEDSAVYLCASSRPSAAYEKLFFGSGTQLSVL.

CDR3 DNA: TGTGCCAGCAGGAGGGAGCGTCAGCCCCAGCATTTT. Translation gives CASRRERQPQHF. V and J are TRBV28 and TRBJ1-5; D gene unclear. The germline CDR1 and CDR2 sequences are MDHEN and SYDVKM. Trimming removed 6 bases from V and 6 bases from J, with 9 bases in between. CDR3 length equals 12 residues.

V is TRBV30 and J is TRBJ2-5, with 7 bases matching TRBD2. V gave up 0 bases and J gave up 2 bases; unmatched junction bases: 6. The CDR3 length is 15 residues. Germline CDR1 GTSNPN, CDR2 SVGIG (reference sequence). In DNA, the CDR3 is TGTGCCTGGAGTGTACGGCTAGCGGCACAAGAGACCCAGTACTTC. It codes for CAWSVRLAAQETQYF.

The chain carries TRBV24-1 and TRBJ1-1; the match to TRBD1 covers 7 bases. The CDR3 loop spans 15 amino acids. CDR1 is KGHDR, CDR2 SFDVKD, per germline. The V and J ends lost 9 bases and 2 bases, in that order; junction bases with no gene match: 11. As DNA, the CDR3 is TGTGCCACCCGACAGGGCTGGTTTGGAAACACTGAAGCTTTCTTT. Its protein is CATRQGWFGNTEAFF.

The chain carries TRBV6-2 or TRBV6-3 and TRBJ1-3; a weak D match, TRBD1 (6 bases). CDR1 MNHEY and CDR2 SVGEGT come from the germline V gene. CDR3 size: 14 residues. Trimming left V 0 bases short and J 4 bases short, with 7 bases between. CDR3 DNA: TGTGCCAGCAGTTACTCCGGGACAGGAAACACCATATATTTT. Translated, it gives CASSYSGTGNTIYF.

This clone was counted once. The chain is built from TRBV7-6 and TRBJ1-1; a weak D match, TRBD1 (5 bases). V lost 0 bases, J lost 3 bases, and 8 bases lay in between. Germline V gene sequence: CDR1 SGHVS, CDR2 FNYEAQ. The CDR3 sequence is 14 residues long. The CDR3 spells CASSLAPGHTEAFF. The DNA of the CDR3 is TGTGCCAGCAGCTTAGCTCCGGGACACACTGAAGCTTTCTTT.

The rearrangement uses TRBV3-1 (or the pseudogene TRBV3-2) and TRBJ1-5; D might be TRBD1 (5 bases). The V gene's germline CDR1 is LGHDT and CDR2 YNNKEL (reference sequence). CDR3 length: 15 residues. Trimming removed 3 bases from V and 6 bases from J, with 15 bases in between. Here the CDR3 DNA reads TGTGCCAGCAGCCATTCGGGGGGGGTCGGTCAGCCCCAGCATTTT. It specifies CASSHSGGVGQPQHF.

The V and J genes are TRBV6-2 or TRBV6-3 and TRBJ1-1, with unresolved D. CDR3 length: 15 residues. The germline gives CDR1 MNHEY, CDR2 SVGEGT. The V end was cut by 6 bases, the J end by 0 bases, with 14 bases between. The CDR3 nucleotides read TGTGCCAGCAGCCACAGACGGACTTTGAACACTGAAGCTTTCTTT. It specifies CASSHRRTLNTEAFF.

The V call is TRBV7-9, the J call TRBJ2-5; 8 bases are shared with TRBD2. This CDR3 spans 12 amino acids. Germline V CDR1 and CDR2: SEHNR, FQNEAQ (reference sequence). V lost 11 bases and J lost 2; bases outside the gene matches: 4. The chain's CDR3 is CASRGGQETQYF. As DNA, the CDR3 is TGTGCCTCCCGCGGGGGGCAAGAGACCCAGTACTTC.

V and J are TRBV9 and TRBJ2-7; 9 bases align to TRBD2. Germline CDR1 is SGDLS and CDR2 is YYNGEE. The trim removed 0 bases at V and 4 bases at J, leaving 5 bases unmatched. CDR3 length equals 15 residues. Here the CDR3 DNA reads TGTGCCAGCAGCGTAGAGGCGGGAGGGCCTTACGAGCAGTACTTC. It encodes CASSVEAGGPYEQYF.

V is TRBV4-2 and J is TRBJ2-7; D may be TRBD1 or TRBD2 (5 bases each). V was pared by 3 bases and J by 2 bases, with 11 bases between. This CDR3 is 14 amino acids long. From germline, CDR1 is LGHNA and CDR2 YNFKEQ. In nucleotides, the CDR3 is TGTGCCAGCAGCCAGCTGGGGACCCCCTACGAGCAGTACTTC. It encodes CASSQLGTPYEQYF.

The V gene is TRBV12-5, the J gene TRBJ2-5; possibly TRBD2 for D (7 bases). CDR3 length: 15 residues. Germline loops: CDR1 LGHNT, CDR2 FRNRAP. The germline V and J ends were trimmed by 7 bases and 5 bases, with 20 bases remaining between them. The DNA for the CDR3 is TGTGCTAGTGCCGATCTGAGGGGGGGCCGGGAGACCCAGTACTTC. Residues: CASADLRGGRETQYF.

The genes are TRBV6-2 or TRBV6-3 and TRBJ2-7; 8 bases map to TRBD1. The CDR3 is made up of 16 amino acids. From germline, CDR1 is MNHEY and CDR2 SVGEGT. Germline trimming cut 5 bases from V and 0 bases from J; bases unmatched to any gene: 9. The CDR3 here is CASSPRGQGASYEQYF. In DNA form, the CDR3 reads TGTGCCAGCAGTCCCCGGGGGCAGGGGGCCTCCTACGAGCAGTACTTC.

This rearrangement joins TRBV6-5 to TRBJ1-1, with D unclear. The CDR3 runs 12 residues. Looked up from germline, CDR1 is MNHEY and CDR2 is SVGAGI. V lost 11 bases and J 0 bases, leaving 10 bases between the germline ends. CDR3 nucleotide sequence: TGTGCCGCTGATCGGATGAACACTGAAGCTTTCTTT. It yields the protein CAADRMNTEAFF.

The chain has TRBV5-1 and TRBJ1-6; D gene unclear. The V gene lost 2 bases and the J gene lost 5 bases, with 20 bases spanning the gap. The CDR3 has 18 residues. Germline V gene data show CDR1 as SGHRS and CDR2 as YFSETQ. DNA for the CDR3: TGCGCCAGCAGCTTAACTGTTTCAGGCAGGAAAGATAATTCACCCCTCCACTTT. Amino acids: CASSLTVSGRKDNSPLHF. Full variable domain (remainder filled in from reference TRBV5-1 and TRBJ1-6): KAGVTQTPRYLIKTRGQQVTLSCSPISGHRSVSWYQQTPGQGLQFLFEYFSETQRNKGNFPGRFSGRQFSNSRSEMNVSTLELGDSALYLCASSLTVSGRKDNSPLHFGNGTRLTVT.

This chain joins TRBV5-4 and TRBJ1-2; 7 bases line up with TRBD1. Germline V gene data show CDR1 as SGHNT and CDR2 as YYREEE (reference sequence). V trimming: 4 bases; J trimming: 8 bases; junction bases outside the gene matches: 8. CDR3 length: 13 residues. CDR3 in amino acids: CASSASTGRGYTF. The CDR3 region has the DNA TGTGCCAGCAGCGCCTCGACAGGGAGAGGCTACACCTTC.

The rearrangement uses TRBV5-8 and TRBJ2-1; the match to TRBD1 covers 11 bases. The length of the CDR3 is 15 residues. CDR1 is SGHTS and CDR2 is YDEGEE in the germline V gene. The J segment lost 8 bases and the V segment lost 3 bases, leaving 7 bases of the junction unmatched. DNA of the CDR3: TGTGCCAGCAGCTCCGGGACAGGGGGAGCGGATGAGCAGTTCTTC. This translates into CASSSGTGGADEQFF. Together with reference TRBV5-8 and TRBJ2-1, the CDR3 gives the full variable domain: EAGVTQSPTHLIKTRGQQATLRCSPISGHTSVYWYQQALGLGLQFLLWYDEGEERNRGNFPPRFSGRQFPNYSSELNVNALELEDSALYLCASSSGTGGADEQFFGPGTRLTVL.

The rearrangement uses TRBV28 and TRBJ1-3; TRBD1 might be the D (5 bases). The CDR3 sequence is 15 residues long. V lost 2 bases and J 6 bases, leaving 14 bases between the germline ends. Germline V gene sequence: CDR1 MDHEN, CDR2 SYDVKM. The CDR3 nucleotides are TGTGCCAGCAGTTTAGGAGGGGCTCTTCTAAACACCATATATTTT. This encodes CASSLGGALLNTIYF.

Written as DNA, the CDR3 is TGTGCCAGCAGCCCCAGGGGGCTCGGCAATCAGCCCCAGCATTTT. Protein product: CASSPRGLGNQPQHF. The genes are TRBV7-2 and TRBJ1-5; 8 nucleotides align to TRBD1. CDR1 and CDR2 from the germline V gene are SGHTA and FQGNSA. With 5 bases clipped from V and 2 bases from J, the junction kept 5 bases outside the gene matches. CDR3 length: 15 amino acids.

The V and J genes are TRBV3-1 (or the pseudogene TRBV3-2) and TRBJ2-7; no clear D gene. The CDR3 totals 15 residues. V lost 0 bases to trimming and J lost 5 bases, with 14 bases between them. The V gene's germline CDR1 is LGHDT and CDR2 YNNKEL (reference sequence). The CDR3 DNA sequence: TGTGCCAGCAGCCAAGATTTGGCCGAACCTAACGAGCAGTACTTC. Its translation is CASSQDLAEPNEQYF.

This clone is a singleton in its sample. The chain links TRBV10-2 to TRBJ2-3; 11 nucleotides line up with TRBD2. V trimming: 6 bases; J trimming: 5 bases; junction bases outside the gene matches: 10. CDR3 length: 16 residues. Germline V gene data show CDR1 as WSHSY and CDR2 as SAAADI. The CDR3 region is CASSPRVLAGGDTQYF. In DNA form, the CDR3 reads TGCGCCAGCAGCCCCAGGGTTCTAGCGGGGGGAGATACGCAGTATTTT.

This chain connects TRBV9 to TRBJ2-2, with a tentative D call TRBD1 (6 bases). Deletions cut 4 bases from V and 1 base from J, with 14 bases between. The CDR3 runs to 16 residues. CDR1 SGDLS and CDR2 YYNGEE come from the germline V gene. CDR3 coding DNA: TGTGCCAGCAGCCCCTCTGGGGGCCTGAACACCGGGGAGCTGTTTTTT. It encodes CASSPSGGLNTGELFF.

This chain's CDR3 is CATSNPFSGGIANTQYF. In DNA form, the CDR3 reads TGTGCCACCAGCAACCCTTTTAGCGGGGGAATAGCAAATACGCAGTATTTT. The chain joins TRBV15 to TRBJ2-3; 9 bases fit TRBD2. This CDR3 comprises 17 residues. The trim removed 4 bases at V and 7 bases at J, leaving 15 bases unmatched. From germline, CDR1 is LNHNV and CDR2 YYDKDF (reference sequence).